This T cell receptor beta chain was sequenced during a study of T-cell reconstitution after alpha-beta-depleted transplantation in children. There are 15 residues in the CDR3. Germline CDR1 is MDHEN and CDR2 is SYDVKM. V lost 3 bases and J lost 1, with 11 bases in between. Unique molecular identifiers were used to barcode this TCRbeta library. TCRdb processed the PCR reads anew with MiXCR; each CDR3 protein has one entry. The data contain just over 950,000 distinct CDR3 sequences, about 29% of them seen just once; the ten biggest clones take up roughly 30%. Findings and caveats of the study: It was newly produced T cells that mostly accounted for T-cell counts and diversity one year after transplant.

On this clonotype itself: Antigen unknown.

The chain employs TRBV28 and TRBJ2-3; D perhaps matches TRBD2 (6 bases). Sequences were derived from PBMCs, mostly from graft donor cells, sampled 360 days after TCRalphabeta/CD19-depleted stem cell transplant. The source is a boy less than two years old who had a stem cell transplant for SCID, so the T cells may come from the graft donor. The CDR3 sequence: CASSFARGRTDTQYF. The CDR3 coding sequence is TGTGCCAGCAGTTTCGCGCGGGGCCGCACAGATACGCAGTATTTT.